These 13 T cell receptor beta chains originate from one sample sequenced in a study of blood T cell repertoires in COVID-19. Data came from immunoSEQ multiplex PCR; TCRdb stores just in-frame clones and leaves some out. The sample holds 200,000 to 250,000 clones, 80% to 85% seen once. The sample consisted of peripheral blood. These TCRs come from a woman aged 70-85 years with COVID-19, enrolled during active disease.

V and J are TRBV7-8 and TRBJ1-4; D might be TRBD1 (5 bases). This CDR3 comprises 16 residues. Between the trimmed V and J ends, which lost 5 bases and 2 bases, there was a span of 15 bases. Germline V gives CDR1 SGHVS, CDR2 FQNEAQ. The CDR3 bases are TGTGCCAGCAGCCAGAGGACATTCACGACTAATGAAAAACTGTTTTTT. This encodes CASSQRTFTTNEKLFF.

The chain links TRBV11-2 to TRBJ2-3; 8 bases fit TRBD2. Unmatched junction bases numbered 12, after V lost 5 bases and J lost 2 bases. The CDR3 extends over 17 amino acids. Germline V gene data show CDR1 as SGHAT and CDR2 as FQNNGV. The CDR3, as DNA: TGTGCCAGCAGCCCTCGCCCCGGGAGGGACCCCACAGATACGCAGTATTTT. Protein sequence: CASSPRPGRDPTDTQYF. Full variable domain (outside the CDR3, taken from reference TRBV11-2 and TRBJ2-3): EAGVAQSPRYKIIEKRQSVAFWCNPISGHATLYWYQQILGQGPKLLIQFQNNGVVDDSQLPKDRFSAERLKGVDSTLKIQPAKLEDSAVYLCASSPRPGRDPTDTQYFGPGTRLTVL.

The V and J genes are TRBV28 and TRBJ1-6; TRBD1 matches at 7 bases. The CDR3 runs 15 residues. Looked up from germline, CDR1 is MDHEN and CDR2 is SYDVKM. The V and J ends lost 6 bases and 5 bases, in that order; junction bases with no gene match: 7. The CDR3, as DNA: TGTGCCAGCAGACCCCCGACAGGGCATAATTCACCCCTCCACTTT. Its translation is CASRPPTGHNSPLHF.

V gene TRBV2 combines with J gene TRBJ1-1, with no clear D. Trimming removed 6 bases at V and 0 bases at J, with 14 bases between. CDR1 and CDR2 from the germline V gene are SNHLY and FYNNEI. This CDR3 region has 15 residues. CDR3 DNA: TGTGCCAGCAGCGCCTGGGAGGGATTGAACACTGAAGCTTTCTTT. Translation: CASSAWEGLNTEAFF.

The chain uses TRBV28 and TRBJ2-7; the match to TRBD2 covers 8 bases. Germline values: CDR1 MDHEN, CDR2 SYDVKM. J gave up 2 bases and V 6 bases, and 12 bases lay outside the gene matches. The CDR3 contains 16 residues. Written as DNA, the CDR3 is TGTGCCAGCAGGACGGGGGGGAGCGGGACCGCCTACGAGCAGTACTTC. This gives the protein CASRTGGSGTAYEQYF. Full variable domain (outside the CDR3, taken from reference TRBV28 and TRBJ2-7): DVKVTQSSRYLVKRTGEKVFLECVQDMDHENMFWYRQDPGLGLRLIYFSYDVKMKEKGDIPEGYSVSREKKERFSLILESASTNQTSMYLCASRTGGSGTAYEQYFGPGTRLTVT.

The rearrangement links TRBV5-4 to TRBJ2-5; 10 bases are shared with TRBD1. There are 16 residues in the CDR3. Germline assignment: CDR1 SGHNT and CDR2 YYREEE (reference sequence). V dropped 4 bases and J dropped 0; count of bases not matched to a gene: 6. In nucleotides, the CDR3 is TGTGCCAGCAGCCCACAGGACAGGGGGTACCAAGAGACCCAGTACTTC. Translating gives CASSPQDRGYQETQYF.

This clone appeared a few times. The chain couples TRBV30 to TRBJ2-7; D is undetermined. The CDR3 spans 13 residues. V dropped 0 bases and J dropped 0 bases, with 6 bases sitting between them. CDR1 and CDR2 from the germline V gene are GTSNPN and SVGIG (reference sequence). CDR3 coding DNA: TGTGCCTGGAGTGTAGAACACTCCTACGAGCAGTACTTC. It specifies CAWSVEHSYEQYF.

Only a few counts were recorded for this clone. The chain employs TRBV7-9 and TRBJ2-7; 9 bases agree with TRBD2. The CDR3 runs 15 residues. Germline V gene data show CDR1 as SEHNR and CDR2 as FQNEAQ (reference sequence). J lost 6 bases, V lost 3 bases, and 9 bases had no gene match. Written as DNA, the CDR3 is TGTGCCAGCAGCTTCTCTAGCGGGGTTCCTAGCGAGCAGTACTTC. Translation: CASSFSSGVPSEQYF.

This chain connects TRBV28 to TRBJ1-2, with TRBD1 matching 7 bases. Germline CDR1 and CDR2: MDHEN and SYDVKM. The CDR3 is made up of 15 amino acids. J lost 4 bases, V lost 2 bases, and 7 bases had no gene match. CDR3 region: CASSLERTGLYGYTF. The CDR3 DNA reads as TGTGCCAGCAGTTTAGAGAGGACAGGCCTCTATGGCTACACCTTC.

V and J are TRBV3-1 (or the pseudogene TRBV3-2) and TRBJ2-7; D is unclear. Trimming took off 4 bases at V and 1 base at J, with 11 bases between the two ends. CDR1 LGHDT and CDR2 YNNKEL come from the germline V gene (reference sequence). This CDR3 has 14 amino acids. In DNA, the CDR3 is TGTGCCAGCAGCCCCCACGGTCTTTCCTACGAGCAGTACTTC. It yields the protein CASSPHGLSYEQYF.

CDR3 amino acids: CASSLTGGYGSYNEQFF. CDR3 DNA: TGCGCCAGCAGCTTAACAGGGGGTTATGGCTCCTACAATGAGCAGTTCTTC. The chain combines TRBV5-1 with TRBJ2-1; 8 bases fit TRBD1. Germline CDR1 is SGHRS and CDR2 is YFSETQ. The V gene end was trimmed by 2 bases and the J gene end by 0 bases; junction bases not matched to a gene: 7. The CDR3 has 17 amino acids.

The chain recombines TRBV30 with TRBJ2-2, with TRBD1 matching 8 bases. CDR1 GTSNPN and CDR2 SVGIG come from the germline V gene (reference sequence). CDR3 size: 14 residues. V lost 3 bases and J lost 7; bases outside the gene matches: 7. The chain's CDR3 is CAWRTYRGIGELFF. CDR3 bases: TGTGCCTGGAGAACCTACAGGGGGATCGGGGAGCTGTTTTTT. Using reference TRBV30 and TRBJ2-2 for the parts outside the CDR3, the full variable domain is SQTIHQWPATLVQPVGSPLSLECTVEGTSNPNLYWYRQAAGRGLQLLFYSVGIGQISSEVPQNLSASRPQDRQFILSSKKLLLSDSGFYLCAWRTYRGIGELFFGEGSRLTVL.

This clone occurred a few times. The gene calls are TRBV18 and TRBJ2-1, with TRBD2 matching 10 bases. J lost 5 bases, V lost 5 bases, and 3 bases had no gene match. The CDR3 is 14 amino acids. CDR1 and CDR2 from the germline V gene are KGHSH and LQKENI. CDR3 protein: CASSVLAGDNEQFF. CDR3 bases: TGTGCCAGCTCAGTCCTAGCGGGAGACAATGAGCAGTTCTTC. Using reference TRBV18 and TRBJ2-1 for the parts outside the CDR3, the full variable domain is NAGVMQNPRHLVRRRGQEARLRCSPMKGHSHVYWYRQLPEEGLKFMVYLQKENIIDESGMPKERFSAEFPKEGPSILRIQQVVRGDSAAYFCASSVLAGDNEQFFGPGTRLTVL.